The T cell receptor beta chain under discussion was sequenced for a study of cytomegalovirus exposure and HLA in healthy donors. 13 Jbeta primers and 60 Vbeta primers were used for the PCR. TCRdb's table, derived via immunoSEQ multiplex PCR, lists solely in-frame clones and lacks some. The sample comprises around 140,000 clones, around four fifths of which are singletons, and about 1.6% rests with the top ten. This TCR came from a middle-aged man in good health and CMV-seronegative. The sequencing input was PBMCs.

CDR3 loop: CASSVLGDTGELFF. The CDR3 nucleotides are TGTGCCAGCAGCGTATTGGGAGACACCGGGGAGCTGTTTTTT. The chain joins TRBV9 to TRBJ2-2; maybe TRBD2 (5 bases). V lost 1 base, J lost 3 bases, and 7 bases lay in between. The CDR3 has 14 residues. Per germline, CDR1 SGDLS and CDR2 YYNGEE.